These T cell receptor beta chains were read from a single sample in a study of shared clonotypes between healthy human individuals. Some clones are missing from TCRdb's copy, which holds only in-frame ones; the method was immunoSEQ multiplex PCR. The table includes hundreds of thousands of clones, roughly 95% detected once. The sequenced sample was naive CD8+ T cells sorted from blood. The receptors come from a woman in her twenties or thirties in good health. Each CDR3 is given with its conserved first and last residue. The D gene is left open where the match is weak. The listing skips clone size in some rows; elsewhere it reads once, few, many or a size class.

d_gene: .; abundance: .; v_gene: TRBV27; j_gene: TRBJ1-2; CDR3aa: CASSLSPPGTWGTVGYGYTF; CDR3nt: TGTGCCAGCAGTTTATCGCCCCCTGGGACATGGGGGACTGTGGGCTATGGCTACACCTTC
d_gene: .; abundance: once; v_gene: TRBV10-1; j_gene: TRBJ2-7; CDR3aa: CASSESILGGNSEQYF; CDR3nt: TGCGCCAGCAGTGAGTCGATTTTAGGGGGTAATAGCGAGCAGTACTTC
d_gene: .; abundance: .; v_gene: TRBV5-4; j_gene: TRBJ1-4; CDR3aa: CASSLWGGGNEKLFF; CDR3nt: TGTGCCAGCAGCTTATGGGGCGGAGGAAATGAAAAACTGTTTTTT
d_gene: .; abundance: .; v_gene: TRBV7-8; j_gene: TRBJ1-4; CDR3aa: CASSPTVLEEEKLFF; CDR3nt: TGTGCCAGCAGCCCCACAGTCCTGGAGGAGGAAAAACTGTTTTTT
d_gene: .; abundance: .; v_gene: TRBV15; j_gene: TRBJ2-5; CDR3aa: CATSPGGGEVETQYF; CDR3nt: TGTGCCACCAGCCCCGGGGGCGGGGAAGTTGAGACCCAGTACTTC
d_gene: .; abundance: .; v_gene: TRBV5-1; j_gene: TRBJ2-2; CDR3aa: CASSLDPTGELFF; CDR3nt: TGCGCCAGCAGCTTGGACCCCACCGGGGAGCTGTTTTTT
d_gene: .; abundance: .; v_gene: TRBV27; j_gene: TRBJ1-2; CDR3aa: CASSPDRNGYTF; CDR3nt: TGTGCCAGCAGTCCCGACAGGAATGGCTACACCTTC
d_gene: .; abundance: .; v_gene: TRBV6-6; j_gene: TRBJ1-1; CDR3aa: CASSLDDRNMNTEAFF; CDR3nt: TGTGCCAGCAGTCTTGATGACAGGAACATGAACACTGAAGCTTTCTTT
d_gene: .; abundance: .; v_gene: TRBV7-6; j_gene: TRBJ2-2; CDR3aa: CASSLRSNRYTGELFF; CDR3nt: TGTGCCAGCAGCTTAAGGAGCAACAGATACACCGGGGAGCTGTTTTTT
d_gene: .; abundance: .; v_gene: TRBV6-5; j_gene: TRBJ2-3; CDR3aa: CASSYGGGMGDTQYF; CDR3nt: TGTGCCAGCAGTTACGGGGGCGGGATGGGAGATACGCAGTATTTT
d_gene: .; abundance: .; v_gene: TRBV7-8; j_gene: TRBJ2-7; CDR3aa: CASSLGQLSYEQYF; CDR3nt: TGTGCCAGCAGCTTAGGACAACTCTCCTACGAGCAGTACTTC
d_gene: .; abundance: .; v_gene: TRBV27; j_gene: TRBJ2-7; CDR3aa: CASTPEASIMDEQYF; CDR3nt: TGTGCCAGCACCCCGGAAGCCAGTATTATGGACGAGCAGTACTTC
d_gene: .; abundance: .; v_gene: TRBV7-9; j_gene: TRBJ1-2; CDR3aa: CASSGTPTSYGYTF; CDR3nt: TGTGCCAGCAGCGGTACACCAACCAGCTATGGCTACACCTTC
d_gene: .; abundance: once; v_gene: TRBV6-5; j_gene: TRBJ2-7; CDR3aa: CASREGSSYEQYF; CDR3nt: TGTGCCAGCCGAGAGGGGAGCTCCTACGAGCAGTACTTC
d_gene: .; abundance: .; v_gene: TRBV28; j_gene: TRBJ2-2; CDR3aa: CASSYQGVAGELFF; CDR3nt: TGTGCCAGCAGTTACCAGGGAGTGGCCGGGGAGCTGTTTTTT
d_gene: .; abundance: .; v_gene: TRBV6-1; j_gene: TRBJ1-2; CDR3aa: CASSEGRRYGYTF; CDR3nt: TGTGCCAGCAGTGAAGGGCGGCGCTATGGCTACACCTTC
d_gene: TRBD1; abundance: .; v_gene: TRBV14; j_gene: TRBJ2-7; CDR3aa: CASSPGTGVGEQYF; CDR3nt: TGTGCCAGCAGCCCTGGGACAGGGGTCGGTGAGCAGTACTTC
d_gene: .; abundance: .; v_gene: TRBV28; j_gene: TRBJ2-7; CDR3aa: CASSLSPGGGEQYF; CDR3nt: TGTGCCAGCAGTTTATCCCCGGGTGGGGGGGAGCAGTACTTC
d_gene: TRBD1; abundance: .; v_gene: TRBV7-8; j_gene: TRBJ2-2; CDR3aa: CASSSGTGFTGELFF; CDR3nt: TGTGCCAGCAGCTCCGGGACAGGGTTCACCGGGGAGCTGTTTTTT
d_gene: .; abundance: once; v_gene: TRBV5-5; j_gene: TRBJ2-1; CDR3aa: CASSPPGGLLDNEQFF; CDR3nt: TGTGCCAGCAGCCCCCCAGGGGGACTATTGGACAATGAGCAGTTCTTC
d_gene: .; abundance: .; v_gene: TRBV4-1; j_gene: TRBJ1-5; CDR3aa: CASSQLGLNQPQHF; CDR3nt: TGCGCCAGCAGCCAACTCGGCCTCAATCAGCCCCAGCATTTT
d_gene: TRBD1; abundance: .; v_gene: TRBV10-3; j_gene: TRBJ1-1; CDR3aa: CAIKEGAMNTEAFF; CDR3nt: TGTGCCATCAAGGAGGGGGCAATGAACACTGAAGCTTTCTTT
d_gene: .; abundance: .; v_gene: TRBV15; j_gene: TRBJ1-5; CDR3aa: CATSRDQPQHF; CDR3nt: TGTGCCACCAGCAGAGATCAGCCCCAGCATTTT
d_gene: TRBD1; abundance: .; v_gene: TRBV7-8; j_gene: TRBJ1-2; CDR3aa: CASSLPGTGYYGYTF; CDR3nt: TGTGCCAGCAGCCTCCCCGGGACAGGGTACTATGGCTACACCTTC
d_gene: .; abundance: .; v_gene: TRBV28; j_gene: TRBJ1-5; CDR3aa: CASSFLNQPQHF; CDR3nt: TGTGCCAGCAGTTTCCTAAATCAGCCCCAGCATTTT
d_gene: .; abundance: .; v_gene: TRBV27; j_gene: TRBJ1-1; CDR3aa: CASGLRAMNTEAFF; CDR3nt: TGTGCCAGCGGACTCAGGGCTATGAACACTGAAGCTTTCTTT
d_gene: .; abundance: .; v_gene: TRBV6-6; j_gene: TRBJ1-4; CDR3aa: CASRRTVGNEKLFF; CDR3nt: TGTGCCAGCAGGCGAACAGTGGGGAATGAAAAACTGTTTTTT
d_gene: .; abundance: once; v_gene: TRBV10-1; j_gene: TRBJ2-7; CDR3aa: CASSEMAGSEQYF; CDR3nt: TGCGCCAGCAGTGAGATGGCGGGTTCCGAGCAGTACTTC
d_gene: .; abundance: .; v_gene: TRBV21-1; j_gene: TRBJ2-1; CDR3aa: CASSKLGPRSYNEQFF; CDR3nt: TGTGCCAGCAGCAAACTAGGACCGCGCTCCTACAATGAGCAGTTCTTC
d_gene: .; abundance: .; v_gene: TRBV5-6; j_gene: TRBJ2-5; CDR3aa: CASSPETGITGEQYF; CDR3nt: TGTGCCAGCAGCCCGGAGACAGGGATTACGGGGGAGCAGTACTTC
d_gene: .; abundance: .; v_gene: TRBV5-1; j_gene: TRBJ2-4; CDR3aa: CASRRVLAKNIQYF; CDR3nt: TGCGCCAGCAGGAGGGTATTAGCCAAAAACATTCAGTACTTC
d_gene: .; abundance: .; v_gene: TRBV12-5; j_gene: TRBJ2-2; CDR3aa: CASGLTNTGELFF; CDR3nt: TGTGCTAGTGGTTTGACCAACACCGGGGAGCTGTTTTTT
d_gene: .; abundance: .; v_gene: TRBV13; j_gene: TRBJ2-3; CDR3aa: CASSLGNKNTQYF; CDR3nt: TGTGCCAGCAGCTTAGGGAACAAGAATACGCAGTATTTT
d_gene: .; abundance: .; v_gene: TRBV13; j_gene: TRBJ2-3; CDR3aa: CASSLGQGLSADTQYF; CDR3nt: TGTGCCAGCAGCTTAGGCCAGGGGCTTAGCGCAGATACGCAGTATTTT
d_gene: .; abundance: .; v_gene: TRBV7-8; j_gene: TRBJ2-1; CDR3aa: CASSLEFNEQFF; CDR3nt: TGTGCCAGCAGCTTAGAATTCAATGAGCAGTTCTTC
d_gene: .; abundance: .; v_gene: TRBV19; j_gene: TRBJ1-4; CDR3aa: CASHSRSRSEKLFF; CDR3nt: TGTGCCAGCCACTCCCGAAGTAGATCTGAAAAACTGTTTTTT
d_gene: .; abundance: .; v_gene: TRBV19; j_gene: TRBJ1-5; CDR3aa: CASTSPHSGSRNQPQHF; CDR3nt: TGTGCCAGTACCTCCCCGCACAGCGGGTCGCGCAATCAGCCCCAGCATTTT
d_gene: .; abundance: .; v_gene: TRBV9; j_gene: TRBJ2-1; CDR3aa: CASSVDASMGDEQFF; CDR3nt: TGTGCCAGCAGCGTAGATGCCTCGATGGGGGATGAGCAGTTCTTC
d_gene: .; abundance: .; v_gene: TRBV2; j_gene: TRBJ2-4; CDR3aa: CASSEATLAKNIQYF; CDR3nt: TGTGCCAGCAGTGAAGCAACCCTAGCCAAAAACATTCAGTACTTC
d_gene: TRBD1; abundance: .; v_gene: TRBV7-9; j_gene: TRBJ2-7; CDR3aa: CASSHTGGTYEQYF; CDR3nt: TGTGCCAGCAGCCATACAGGGGGAACCTACGAGCAGTACTTC
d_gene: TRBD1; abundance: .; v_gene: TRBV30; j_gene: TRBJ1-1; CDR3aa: CAWSLGQGGPEAFF; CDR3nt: TGTGCCTGGAGTCTGGGACAGGGTGGACCTGAAGCTTTCTTT
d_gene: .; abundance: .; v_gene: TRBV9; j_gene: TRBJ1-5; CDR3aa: CASTTGGQPQHF; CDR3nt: TGTGCCAGCACCACGGGCGGTCAGCCCCAGCATTTT
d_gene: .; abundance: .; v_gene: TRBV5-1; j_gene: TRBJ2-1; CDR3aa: CASSLMGPGSYNEQFF; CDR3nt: TGCGCCAGCAGCCTGATGGGACCTGGGTCCTACAATGAGCAGTTCTTC
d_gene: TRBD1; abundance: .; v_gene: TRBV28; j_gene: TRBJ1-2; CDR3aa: CASSSGQGIGYTF; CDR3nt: TGTGCCAGCAGTTCCGGACAGGGGATAGGCTACACCTTC
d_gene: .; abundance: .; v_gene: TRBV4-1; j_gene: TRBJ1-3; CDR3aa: CASSQDRGGGNTIYF; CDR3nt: TGCGCCAGCAGCCAAGATCGGGGCGGGGGAAACACCATATATTTT
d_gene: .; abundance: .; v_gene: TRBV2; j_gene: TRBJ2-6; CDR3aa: CASSHSVSGANVLTF; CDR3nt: TGTGCCAGCAGCCACTCCGTCTCTGGGGCCAACGTCCTGACTTTC
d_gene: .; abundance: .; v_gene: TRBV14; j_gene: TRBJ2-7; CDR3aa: CASSQDGSTPWEQYF; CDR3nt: TGTGCCAGCAGCCAAGATGGTAGCACTCCTTGGGAGCAGTACTTC
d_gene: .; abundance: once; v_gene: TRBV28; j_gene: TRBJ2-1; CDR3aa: CASSFHVSDAGEQFF; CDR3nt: TGTGCCAGCAGTTTTCACGTCTCGGACGCGGGTGAGCAGTTCTTC
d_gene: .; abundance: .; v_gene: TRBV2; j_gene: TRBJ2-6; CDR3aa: CASSEAGLPGANVLTF; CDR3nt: TGTGCCAGCAGTGAAGCGGGGCTACCTGGGGCCAACGTCCTGACTTTC
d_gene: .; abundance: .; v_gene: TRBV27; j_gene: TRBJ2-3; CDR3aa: CARGMGTDTQYF; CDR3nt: TGTGCCAGGGGGATGGGCACAGATACGCAGTATTTT
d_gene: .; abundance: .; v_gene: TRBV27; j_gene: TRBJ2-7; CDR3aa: CASSLGQGHEQYF; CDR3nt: TGTGCCAGCAGTTTAGGGCAGGGACACGAGCAGTACTTC
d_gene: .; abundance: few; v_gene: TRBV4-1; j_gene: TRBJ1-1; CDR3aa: CASSQSGGYTEAFF; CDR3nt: TGCGCCAGCAGCCAGTCAGGTGGCTACACTGAAGCTTTCTTT
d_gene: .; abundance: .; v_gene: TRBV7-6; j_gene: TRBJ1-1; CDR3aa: CASSLGRAGLPYYTEAFF; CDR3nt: TGTGCCAGCAGCTTAGGGCGGGCCGGACTCCCTTATTACACTGAAGCTTTCTTT
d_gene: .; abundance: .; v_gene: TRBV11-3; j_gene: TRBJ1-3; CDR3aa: CASSLDRGPGNTIYF; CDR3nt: TGTGCCAGCAGCTTAGATCGGGGCCCTGGAAACACCATATATTTT
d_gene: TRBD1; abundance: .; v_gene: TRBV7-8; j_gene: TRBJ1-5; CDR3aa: CASSLGLRQGMRSNQPQHF; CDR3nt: TGTGCCAGCAGCTTAGGTCTTCGACAGGGGATGAGGAGCAATCAGCCCCAGCATTTT
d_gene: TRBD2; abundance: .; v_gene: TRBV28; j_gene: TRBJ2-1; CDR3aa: CASSSVGGYNEQFF; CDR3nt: TGTGCCAGCAGTTCTGTGGGAGGGTACAATGAGCAGTTCTTC
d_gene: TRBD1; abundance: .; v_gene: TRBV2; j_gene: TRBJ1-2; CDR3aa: CASTGTGPFYGYTF; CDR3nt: TGTGCCAGCACGGGGACAGGACCTTTCTATGGCTACACCTTC